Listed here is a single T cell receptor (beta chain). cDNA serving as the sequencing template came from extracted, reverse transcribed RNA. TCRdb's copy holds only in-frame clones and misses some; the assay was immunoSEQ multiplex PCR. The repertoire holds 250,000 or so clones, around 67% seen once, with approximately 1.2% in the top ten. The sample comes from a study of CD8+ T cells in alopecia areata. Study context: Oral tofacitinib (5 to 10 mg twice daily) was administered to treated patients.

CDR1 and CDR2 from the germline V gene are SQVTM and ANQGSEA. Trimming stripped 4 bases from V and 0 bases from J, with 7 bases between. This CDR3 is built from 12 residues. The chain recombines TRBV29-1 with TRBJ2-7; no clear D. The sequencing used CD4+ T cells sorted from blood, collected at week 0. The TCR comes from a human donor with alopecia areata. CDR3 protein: CSVVKDSYEQYF. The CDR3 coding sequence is TGCAGCGTTGTGAAGGACTCCTACGAGCAGTACTTC.